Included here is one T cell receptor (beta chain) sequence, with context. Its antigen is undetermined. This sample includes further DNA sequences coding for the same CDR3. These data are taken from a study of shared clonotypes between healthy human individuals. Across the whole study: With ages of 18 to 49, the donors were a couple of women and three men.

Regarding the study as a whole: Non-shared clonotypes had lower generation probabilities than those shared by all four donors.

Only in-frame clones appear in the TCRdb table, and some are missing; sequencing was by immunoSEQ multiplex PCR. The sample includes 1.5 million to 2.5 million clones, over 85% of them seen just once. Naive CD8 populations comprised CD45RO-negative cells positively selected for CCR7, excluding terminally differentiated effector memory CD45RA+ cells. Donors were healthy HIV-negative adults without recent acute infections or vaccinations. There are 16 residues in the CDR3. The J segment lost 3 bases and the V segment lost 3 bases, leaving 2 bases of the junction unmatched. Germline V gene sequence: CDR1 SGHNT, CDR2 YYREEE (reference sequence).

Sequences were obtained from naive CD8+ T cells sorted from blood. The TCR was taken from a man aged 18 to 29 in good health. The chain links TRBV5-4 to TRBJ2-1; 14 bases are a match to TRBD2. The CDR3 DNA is TGTGCCAGCAGCTCCGGACTAGCGGGAGGCTACAATGAGCAGTTCTTC. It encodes CASSSGLAGGYNEQFF.